Here is one T cell receptor beta chain with its context. Its antigen is still unknown. The data originate from a study of shared clonotypes between healthy human individuals. Regarding the study as a whole: Unshared clonotypes carried lower generation probabilities than those common to all four donors. Donor clonotype sharing was expected to depend on sequencing depth. Incomplete sequencing of sorted subsets was indicated by rarefaction despite large depth.

Replicate PCRs from sorted subsets contained 200 ng DNA, which is 31,000 or so T cell genomes. Some clones are missing from TCRdb's copy, which holds only in-frame ones; the method was immunoSEQ multiplex PCR. The sample shows roughly 2,000,000 clones, 85% to 95% of them seen only once. Germline V gene sequence: CDR1 SGHTA, CDR2 FQGTGA. Trimming cost V 0 bases and J 0 bases; bases outside gene matches: 5. The CDR3 is made up of 17 amino acids. Naive CD8 cells comprised CD45RO-negative, CCR7-positively selected cells, excluding terminally differentiated effector memory CD45RA+ cells. This TCR derives from a man aged 18 to 29 in good health. Some clones in this sample may be carry-over from other donors' samples. The rearrangement joins TRBV7-3 to TRBJ1-3, with 7 nucleotides matching TRBD1. Sequencing input: naive CD8+ T cells from PBMCs. The CDR3 nucleotides read TGTGCCAGCAGCTTAACAGGGGGACAGTCCTCTGGAAACACCATATATTTT. It specifies CASSLTGGQSSGNTIYF.